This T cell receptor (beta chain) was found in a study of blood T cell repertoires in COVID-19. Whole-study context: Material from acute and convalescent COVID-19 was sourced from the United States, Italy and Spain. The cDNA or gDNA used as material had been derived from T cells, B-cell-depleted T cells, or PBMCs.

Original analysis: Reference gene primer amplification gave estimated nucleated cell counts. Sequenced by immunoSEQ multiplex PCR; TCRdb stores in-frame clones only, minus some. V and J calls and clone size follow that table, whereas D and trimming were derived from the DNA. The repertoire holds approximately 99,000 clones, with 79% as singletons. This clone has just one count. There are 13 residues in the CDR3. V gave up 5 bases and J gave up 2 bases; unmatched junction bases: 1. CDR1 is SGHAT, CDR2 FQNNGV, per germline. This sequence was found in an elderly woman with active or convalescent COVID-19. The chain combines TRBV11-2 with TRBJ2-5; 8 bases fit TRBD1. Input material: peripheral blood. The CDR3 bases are TGTGCCAGCAGCCGACAGGGGCAAGAGACCCAGTACTTC. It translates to CASSRQGQETQYF.